This entry lists 24 T cell receptor beta chains sequenced from one sample in a study of shared clonotypes between healthy human individuals. Data came from immunoSEQ multiplex PCR; TCRdb stores just in-frame clones and leaves some out. The sample comprises about 2 million clones, about 95% of which are singletons, and approximately 1.2% rests with the top ten. Naive CD8 cells were CD45RO-negative, positively selected for CCR7, excluding terminally differentiated effector memory CD45RA+ cells. Sequencing was performed on naive CD8+ T cells sorted from blood. These receptors originate from a young man in good health.

The CDR3 here is CASSFGGGTSFGANVLTF. CDR3 nucleotide sequence: TGTGCCAGCAGTTTTGGCGGGGGAACATCTTTTGGGGCCAACGTCCTGACTTTC. The V call is TRBV28, the J call TRBJ2-6; 7 nucleotides agree with TRBD2. The CDR3 totals 18 residues. Germline V gene lookup returns CDR1 MDHEN and CDR2 SYDVKM. V was clipped by 3 bases and J by 3 bases; unmatched bases: 11. Full variable domain (missing parts from reference TRBV28 and TRBJ2-6): DVKVTQSSRYLVKRTGEKVFLECVQDMDHENMFWYRQDPGLGLRLIYFSYDVKMKEKGDIPEGYSVSREKKERFSLILESASTNQTSMYLCASSFGGGTSFGANVLTFGAGSRLTVL.

The CDR3 protein is CASSDTGGGLGEQFF. Written as DNA, the CDR3 is TGTGCCAGCAGTGACACCGGAGGGGGGTTGGGTGAGCAGTTCTTC. V and J are TRBV25-1 and TRBJ2-1, with D tentatively TRBD1 or TRBD2 (6 bases each). Between the trimmed V and J ends, which lost 3 bases and 9 bases, there was a span of 18 bases. The CDR3 sequence is 15 residues long. CDR1 and CDR2 (germline): MGHDK, SYGVNS.

The chain employs TRBV2 and TRBJ1-3, with a weak D call TRBD1 (6 bases). Germline CDR1 is SNHLY and CDR2 is FYNNEI. The CDR3 totals 15 residues. Trimming removed 6 bases at V and 3 bases at J, with 15 bases between. In DNA, the CDR3 is TGTGCCAGCAGGCCAGGGGTCTCTGGTGGAAACACCATATATTTT. It translates to CASRPGVSGGNTIYF.

The genes are TRBV19 and TRBJ2-4, with 11 bases fitting TRBD2. The V segment lost 1 base and the J segment 2 bases; nucleotides outside the gene matches: 4. This CDR3 has 17 residues. The germline V gene has CDR1 LNHDA and CDR2 SQIVND (reference sequence). CDR3 region: CASSIVLAGGPKNIQYF. The CDR3 DNA is TGTGCCAGTAGTATAGTTCTAGCGGGAGGACCCAAAAACATTCAGTACTTC.

CDR3 sequence reads: CASSPPEGFEQYF. CDR3 coding DNA: TGTGCCAGCAGCCCCCCCGAGGGGTTCGAGCAGTACTTC. This chain connects TRBV7-9 to TRBJ2-7; possibly TRBD1 or TRBD2 for D (5 bases each). The germline V and J ends were trimmed by 5 bases and 6 bases, with 14 bases remaining between them. The CDR3 sequence is 13 residues long. Germline V CDR1 and CDR2: SEHNR, FQNEAQ (reference sequence).

The V gene is TRBV15, the J gene TRBJ2-7; 7 bases agree with TRBD1. Germline lookup yields CDR1 LNHNV and CDR2 YYDKDF (reference sequence). With V trimmed by 3 bases and J by 2 bases, 4 bases remained unmatched. This CDR3 is built from 14 residues. For the CDR3, the DNA is TGTGCCACCAGCAGCGACAGGGCTCCCTACGAGCAGTACTTC. Residues: CATSSDRAPYEQYF.

The V call is TRBV28, the J call TRBJ1-5; the D is unclear. With 6 bases removed from V and 4 bases from J, the gap between germline ends came to 25 bases. The CDR3 sequence is 18 residues long. Germline lookup yields CDR1 MDHEN and CDR2 SYDVKM. The DNA of the CDR3 is TGTGCCAGCAGCCATGATGAGTGGGTCTCCGTTGGGAATCAGCCCCAGCATTTT. Translating gives CASSHDEWVSVGNQPQHF.

This chain links TRBV7-9 with TRBJ2-1; TRBD2 aligns across 10 bases. V lost 4 bases, J lost 5 bases, and 5 bases stayed unmatched. The CDR3 runs to 15 residues. Germline V gene sequence: CDR1 SEHNR, CDR2 FQNEAQ (reference sequence). Here the CDR3 reads CASSSLAGEDNEQFF. The CDR3 DNA is TGTGCCAGCAGCTCCCTAGCGGGGGAGGACAATGAGCAGTTCTTC.

This clone has only one observation. The V gene is TRBV7-2, the J gene TRBJ2-3; no reliable D call. CDR3 size: 18 residues. CDR1 and CDR2 (germline): SGHTA, FQGNSA. V shed 5 bases and J shed 0 bases, with 21 bases lying between them. CDR3 loop: CASSPPNLVWSSTDTQYF. CDR3 coding DNA: TGTGCCAGCAGCCCGCCAAACCTGGTGTGGTCTAGCACAGATACGCAGTATTTT.

The chain employs TRBV11-2 and TRBJ2-2, with 7 bases aligning to TRBD2. Germline V CDR1 and CDR2: SGHAT, FQNNGV. The CDR3 runs 15 residues. After removal of 4 bases from V and 5 bases from J, the junction contained 7 bases not matched to a gene. The chain's CDR3 is CASSSLTSTTGELFF. Written as DNA, the CDR3 is TGTGCCAGCAGCTCCCTGACTAGCACTACCGGGGAGCTGTTTTTT.

This clone appeared a single time. The V and J genes are TRBV27 and TRBJ2-7; TRBD1 agrees at 9 bases. V lost 6 bases and J lost 6; bases outside the gene matches: 12. Germline V gene data show CDR1 as MNHEY and CDR2 as SMNVEV (reference sequence). The CDR3 loop spans 15 amino acids. In DNA, the CDR3 is TGTGCCAGCAGACTCACAGGGGGCGCCACGTTCGAGCAGTACTTC. It specifies CASRLTGGATFEQYF.

The V call is TRBV7-9, the J call TRBJ2-2, with 9 bases aligning to TRBD1. The CDR3 has 14 residues. V gave up 5 bases and J gave up 6 bases; unmatched junction bases: 4. Germline V lookup: CDR1 SEHNR, CDR2 FQNEAQ (reference sequence). The CDR3 protein is CASSPQGAPGELFF. CDR3 sequence (DNA): TGTGCCAGCAGCCCACAGGGGGCGCCCGGGGAGCTGTTTTTT. The whole variable domain, filled in from reference TRBV7-9 and TRBJ2-2, reads DTGVSQNPRHKITKRGQNVTFRCDPISEHNRLYWYRQTLGQGPEFLTYFQNEAQLEKSRLLSDRFSAERPKGSFSTLEIQRTEQGDSAMYLCASSPQGAPGELFFGEGSRLTVL.

The CDR3 nucleotides read TGTGCCAGCAGCCCCAGAAAGAACACCGGGGAGCTGTTTTTT. Translated, it gives CASSPRKNTGELFF. The chain combines TRBV7-2 with TRBJ2-2; the D is unclear. CDR3 length: 14 residues. Trimming took off 5 bases at V and 1 base at J, with 8 bases between the two ends. Germline V gene sequence: CDR1 SGHTA, CDR2 FQGNSA.

The chain combines TRBV28 with TRBJ1-4; TRBD1 might be the D (6 bases). This CDR3 comprises 15 residues. With 6 bases removed from V and 5 bases from J, the gap between germline ends came to 16 bases. The germline V gene has CDR1 MDHEN and CDR2 SYDVKM. DNA of the CDR3: TGTGCCAGCAGCCCTCAGGGGAGGACGAATGAAAAACTGTTTTTT. It codes for CASSPQGRTNEKLFF. Filled out from reference TRBV28 and TRBJ1-4, the complete variable domain reads DVKVTQSSRYLVKRTGEKVFLECVQDMDHENMFWYRQDPGLGLRLIYFSYDVKMKEKGDIPEGYSVSREKKERFSLILESASTNQTSMYLCASSPQGRTNEKLFFGSGTQLSVL.

The chain recombines TRBV6-1 with TRBJ2-6; no definite D call. The V gene lost 2 bases and the J gene lost 0 bases, with 11 bases spanning the gap. Germline CDR1 is MNHNS and CDR2 is SASEGT. The CDR3 covers 17 residues. This CDR3 reads CASSEKAYDSGANVLTF. The CDR3 DNA sequence: TGTGCCAGCAGTGAAAAGGCTTACGACTCTGGGGCCAACGTCCTGACTTTC.

Concerning this clone itself: The junction departs from the called germline gene at one end, perhaps through a read error. The V and J genes are TRBV6-1 and TRBJ1-5; D possibly corresponds to TRBD1 (5 bases). Germline V gene sequence: CDR1 MNHNS, CDR2 SASEGT. This CDR3 is built from 17 residues. CDR3 sequence (DNA): TGTGCCAGCAGTGCGTTGTTCGCAGGGTCGAGCAGTCAGCCCCAGCATTTT. Translated, it gives CASSALFAGSSSQPQHF.

The genes are TRBV4-3 and TRBJ2-1; D remains ambiguous. This CDR3 contains 19 residues. Germline V CDR1 and CDR2: LGHNA, YSLEER. Trimming removed 0 bases at V and 7 bases at J, with 25 bases between. Written as DNA, the CDR3 is TGCGCCAGCAGCCAAGATCCAATCTACCTGGATGCGAGGATGAATGAGCAGTTCTTC. Amino acid sequence: CASSQDPIYLDARMNEQFF.

J is TRBJ2-5 and V is TRBV9; TRBD2 agrees at 7 bases. V was pared by 0 bases and J by 9 bases, with 5 bases of the junction left unmatched. CDR3 length: 13 residues. CDR1 SGDLS and CDR2 YYNGEE come from the germline V gene. The CDR3 protein is CASSVGGAGAQYF. The CDR3 DNA sequence: TGTGCCAGCAGCGTAGGTGGGGCGGGGGCCCAGTACTTC.

The rearrangement uses TRBV5-4 and TRBJ2-7; 8 bases align to TRBD2. Germline V gives CDR1 SGHNT, CDR2 YYREEE (reference sequence). V shed 4 bases and J 2 bases; nucleotides not matched to a gene: 5. The CDR3 has 14 residues. In DNA form, the CDR3 reads TGTGCCAGCAGCACAGAGCGGGAGCCCTACGAGCAGTACTTC. Amino acid sequence: CASSTEREPYEQYF.

The V call is TRBV4-3, the J call TRBJ2-1, with TRBD1 matching over 11 bases. J gave up 7 bases and V 4 bases, and 6 bases lay outside the gene matches. CDR1 and CDR2 (germline): LGHNA, YSLEER. The CDR3 loop spans 15 amino acids. The CDR3 sequence is CASSPGTGGANEQFF. In nucleotides, the CDR3 is TGCGCCAGCAGCCCCGGGACAGGGGGTGCGAATGAGCAGTTCTTC.

This clone appeared a few times. V and J are TRBV6-4 and TRBJ1-2; a weak D match, TRBD1 (6 bases). Germline CDR1 and CDR2: MRHNA and SNTAGT. The germline V and J ends were trimmed by 4 bases and 6 bases, with 12 bases remaining between them. The CDR3 has 13 residues. CDR3 loop: CASSASGTHGYTF. In DNA, the CDR3 is TGTGCCAGCAGTGCCTCCGGGACACATGGCTACACCTTC.

The CDR3 bases are TGCAGCGTCAACATGGGGAACACCGGGGAGCTGTTTTTT. This translates into CSVNMGNTGELFF. The J gene is TRBJ2-2, the V gene TRBV29-1, with D uncertain. This CDR3 is 13 amino acids long. Germline V gene lookup returns CDR1 SQVTM and CDR2 ANQGSEA. The V end was cut by 6 bases, the J end by 1 base, with 9 bases between.

Remarks on this clone: The sample holds other DNA sequences that translate to the same CDR3. The genes are TRBV7-9 and TRBJ2-1, with no clear D. Germline lookup yields CDR1 SEHNR and CDR2 FQNEAQ (reference sequence). Trimming took 1 base from V and 0 from J, leaving 7 bases between them. The CDR3 sequence is 15 residues long. DNA of the CDR3: TGTGCCAGCAGCTTAGACGGAAGCTCCTACAATGAGCAGTTCTTC. Protein product: CASSLDGSSYNEQFF.

The chain links TRBV4-3 to TRBJ2-5; D not resolved. The germline V and J ends were trimmed by 4 bases and 2 bases, with 14 bases remaining between them. The germline gives CDR1 LGHNA, CDR2 YSLEER. This CDR3 has 15 residues. In DNA form, the CDR3 reads TGCGCCAGCAGCCTCCTCTACACTGGGCAAGAGACCCAGTACTTC. Translation: CASSLLYTGQETQYF.